One and the same sample provided the 17 T cell receptor beta chains below, sequenced in a study of blood T cell repertoires in COVID-19. Assay used: immunoSEQ multiplex PCR; TCRdb lists only in-frame clones, some missing. The sample lists fewer than 250,000 clones; about four fifths were seen once. The sample taken for sequencing was peripheral blood. All receptors derive from an elderly woman with acute or convalescent COVID-19.

The chain links TRBV14 to TRBJ1-6, with 9 bases matching TRBD1. CDR3 length: 22 residues. Germline V gives CDR1 SGHDN, CDR2 FVKESK. Trimming removed 1 base from V and 0 bases from J; junction bases left unmatched: 16. DNA of the CDR3: TGTGCCAGCAGCCAAGTCCTACGCCGGGACAGGGCTCCGGTCTCCTATAATTCACCCCTCCACTTT. The encoded protein is CASSQVLRRDRAPVSYNSPLHF.

This clone occurred once. The chain carries TRBV12-3 or TRBV12-4 and TRBJ1-2, with no clear D. With 0 bases removed from V and 4 bases from J, the gap between germline ends came to 6 bases. This CDR3 spans 13 amino acids. This CDR3 reads CASSLAQFYGYTF. CDR3 nucleotides: TGTGCCAGCAGTTTAGCACAGTTCTATGGCTACACCTTC.

This clone turned up a few times. The CDR3 region is CASSQNGEQPQHF. The CDR3 DNA sequence: TGTGCCAGCAGCCAAAACGGGGAGCAGCCCCAGCATTTT. The chain has TRBV7-9 and TRBJ1-5; D gene unclear. Germline V gene sequence: CDR1 SEHNR, CDR2 FQNEAQ (reference sequence). This CDR3 is 13 amino acids long. V shed 5 bases and J shed 7 bases, with 12 bases lying between them.

To note about this clone: Other DNA sequences from this sample encode an identical CDR3 as well. The chain combines TRBV19 with TRBJ2-5; D may be TRBD1 (6 bases). Germline CDR1 LNHDA, CDR2 SQIVND (reference sequence). The V gene lost 1 base and the J gene lost 2 bases, with 8 bases spanning the gap. The CDR3 length is 14 residues. CDR3 protein: CASSIGTGQETQYF. DNA of the CDR3: TGTGCCAGTAGTATAGGCACAGGGCAAGAGACCCAGTACTTC.

The chain links TRBV5-1 to TRBJ2-7; a weak D match, TRBD1 (6 bases). The germline CDR1 and CDR2 sequences are SGHRS and YFSETQ. V was shortened by 0 bases and J by 5 bases, with 15 bases between the two germline ends. The CDR3 has 15 amino acids. As DNA, the CDR3 is TGCGCCAGCAGCTTGGCTCCAGGGGACGGGAACGAGCAGTACTTC. This sequence encodes CASSLAPGDGNEQYF.

This sequence joins TRBV12-3 or TRBV12-4 and TRBJ1-2; D may be TRBD1 (5 bases). The ends were cut back, 8 bases at V and 2 bases at J, with 12 bases in the middle. There are 13 residues in the CDR3. DNA of the CDR3: TGTGCCAGCGGGAGGGGCCCAAACTATGGCTACACCTTC. This codes for CASGRGPNYGYTF.

This chain connects TRBV10-3 to TRBJ2-7; a weak D match, TRBD1 (5 bases). Germline V gene data show CDR1 as ENHRY and CDR2 as SYGVKD. V was clipped by 6 bases and J by 4 bases, with 7 bases between them. CDR3 length: 11 residues. The CDR3 is CAIRTVYEQYF. CDR3 DNA: TGTGCCATCAGGACAGTTTACGAGCAGTACTTC.

This rearrangement joins TRBV28 to TRBJ1-3; D might be TRBD1 (6 bases). From germline, CDR1 is MDHEN and CDR2 SYDVKM. The CDR3 length is 14 residues. Trimming cost V 2 bases and J 4 bases, with 9 bases left between them. The CDR3 DNA reads as TGTGCCAGCAGTTTAGGGGGGGCCGGAAACACCATATATTTT. Translating gives CASSLGGAGNTIYF.

This chain joins TRBV6-9 and TRBJ2-7; unclear D gene. This CDR3 contains 12 residues. The V end was cut by 4 bases, the J end by 4 bases, with 8 bases between. Germline lookup yields CDR1 MNHGY and CDR2 SVAAGI. The CDR3: CASSFPPYEQYF. As DNA, the CDR3 is TGTGCCAGCAGTTTCCCCCCGTACGAGCAGTACTTC.

The chain carries TRBV4-2 and TRBJ1-3, with TRBD1 as a possible D gene (6 bases). The CDR3 runs 16 residues. Between the trimmed V and J ends, which lost 3 bases and 0 bases, there was a span of 12 bases. Germline loops: CDR1 LGHNA, CDR2 YNFKEQ. The CDR3 region is CASSQDTDSSGNTIYF. For the CDR3, the DNA is TGTGCCAGCAGCCAGGATACGGACAGCTCTGGAAACACCATATATTTT.

The chain employs TRBV6-5 and TRBJ1-5; the D is unclear. The CDR3 loop spans 14 amino acids. V lost 0 bases and J 7 bases, leaving 10 bases between the germline ends. Per germline, CDR1 MNHEY and CDR2 SVGAGI. As DNA, the CDR3 is TGTGCCAGCAGTTACTCGAGACAAGAGCAGCCCCAGCATTTT. Translation: CASSYSRQEQPQHF.

The rearrangement joins TRBV5-6 to TRBJ2-7, with D possibly being TRBD2 (5 bases). CDR1 SGHDT and CDR2 YYEEEE come from the germline V gene. Trimming removed 0 bases at V and 0 bases at J, with 7 bases between. This CDR3 has 14 residues. The CDR3 DNA is TGTGCCAGCAGCTTGGGGAGGAGCTCCTACGAGCAGTACTTC. Protein sequence: CASSLGRSSYEQYF.

This sequence joins TRBV5-4 and TRBJ1-2, with D uncertain. The CDR3 sequence is 15 residues long. The germline gives CDR1 SGHNT, CDR2 YYREEE (reference sequence). Trimming cost V 6 bases and J 1 base, with 16 bases left between them. The CDR3 DNA reads TGTGCCAGCACCTCCGATGGTCCGGTTAACTATGGCTACACCTTC. The encoded protein is CASTSDGPVNYGYTF.

The chain employs TRBV15 and TRBJ1-3, with 7 bases that match TRBD1. With 3 bases clipped from V and 2 bases from J, the junction kept 1 base outside the gene matches. CDR3 size: 14 residues. The V gene's germline CDR1 is LNHNV and CDR2 YYDKDF (reference sequence). Here the CDR3 reads CATSRTGTGNTIYF. The CDR3 DNA reads as TGTGCCACCAGCAGGACAGGGACTGGAAACACCATATATTTT.

The chain uses TRBV10-2 and TRBJ2-1; TRBD2 matches at 8 bases. After removal of 2 bases from V and 8 bases from J, the junction contained 5 bases not matched to a gene. CDR1 and CDR2 (germline): WSHSY, SAAADI. The CDR3 consists of 14 residues. The CDR3 DNA follows: TGCGCCAGCAGTGAGACCGGGACTAGGTATGAGCAGTTCTTC. Translation gives CASSETGTRYEQFF.

The chain links TRBV29-1 to TRBJ2-5; 8 nucleotides match TRBD1. V lost 5 bases and J lost 9; bases outside the gene matches: 11. Looked up from germline, CDR1 is SQVTM and CDR2 is ANQGSEA. The CDR3 runs to 13 residues. The CDR3 sequence is CSVPSGGRGAQYF. The DNA of the CDR3 is TGCAGCGTTCCCTCAGGGGGCCGTGGGGCCCAGTACTTC. The full variable domain, its missing parts supplied by reference TRBV29-1 and TRBJ2-5, is SAVISQKPSRDICQRGTSLTIQCQVDSQVTMMFWYRQQPGQSLTLIATANQGSEATYESGFVIDKFPISRPNLTFSTLTVSNMSPEDSSIYLCSVPSGGRGAQYFGPGTRLLVL.

The rearrangement uses TRBV7-8 and TRBJ1-1, with D perhaps matching TRBD1 (5 bases). Germline V gene data show CDR1 as SGHVS and CDR2 as FQNEAQ. V was shortened by 2 bases and J by 5 bases, with 18 bases between the two germline ends. The CDR3 runs 16 residues. The CDR3, as DNA: TGTGCCAGCAGCTTATTGTCCTTAGTGGGGCCGACTGAAGCTTTCTTT. Protein: CASSLLSLVGPTEAFF.